This T cell receptor (beta chain) came from a study of vaccination and CD4 T cells after COVID-19. Study details: Samples taken post-COVID came a median around 96 days after diagnosis, ranging from 35 to 161.

Cultured CD4+ T cell DNA underwent sequencing with the Oncomine TCR Beta short-read assay. In TCRdb, the PCR reads were re-called with MiXCR into one record per CDR3 protein. Of 11,000 to 15,000 distinct CDR3 sequences in the sample, about 33% are singletons; the top ten hold about a tenth. In this sample, this clonotype turned up a few times. Its antigen is unknown. Germline loops: CDR1 SEHNR, CDR2 FQNEAQ (reference sequence). There are 16 residues in the CDR3. J was trimmed by 5 bases and V by 5 bases; bases with no gene match: 7. Treatment reported: approximately nine-day PBMC culture with coronavirus spike peptide pools or control peptides (ViraFEST assay). PCR positivity dates ran from March to December 2020, preceding US Alpha, Beta and Delta variants.

Sequencing used CD4+ T cells from blood, cultured in vitro, obtained after SARS-CoV-2 vaccination. The rearrangement links TRBV7-9 to TRBJ2-2; TRBD2 aligns across 11 bases. The receptor was isolated from a human donor who had recovered from COVID-19. As DNA, the CDR3 is TGTGCCAGCAGCCCCGCCCCTAGCGGGAGGACCGGGGAGCTGTTTTTT. This codes for CASSPAPSGRTGELFF.